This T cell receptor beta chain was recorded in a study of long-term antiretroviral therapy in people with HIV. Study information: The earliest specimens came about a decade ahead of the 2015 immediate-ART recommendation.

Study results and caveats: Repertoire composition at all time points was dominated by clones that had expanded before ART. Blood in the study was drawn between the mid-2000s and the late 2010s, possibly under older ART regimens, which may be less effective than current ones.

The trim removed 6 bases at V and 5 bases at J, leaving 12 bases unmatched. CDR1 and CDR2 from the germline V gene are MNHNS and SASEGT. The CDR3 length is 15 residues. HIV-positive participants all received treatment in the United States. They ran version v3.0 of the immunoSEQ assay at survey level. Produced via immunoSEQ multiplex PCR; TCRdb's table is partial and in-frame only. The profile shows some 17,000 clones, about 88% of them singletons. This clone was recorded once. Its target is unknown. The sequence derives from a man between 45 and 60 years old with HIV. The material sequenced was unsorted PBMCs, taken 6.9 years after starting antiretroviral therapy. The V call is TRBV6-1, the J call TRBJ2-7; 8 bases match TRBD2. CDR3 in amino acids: CASSRYGGGQNEQYF. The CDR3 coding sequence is TGTGCCAGCAGCCGATACGGGGGGGGCCAGAACGAGCAGTACTTC.